A selection of T cell receptor beta chains follows, all from one sample in a study of cytomegalovirus exposure and HLA in healthy donors. Clones were read by immunoSEQ multiplex PCR, and TCRdb kept only the in-frame ones, dropping some. The sample contains approximately 170,000 clones, over 60% of which appear only once. The source material was PBMCs. The receptors derive from a girl aged 10 to 17 in good health and CMV-seronegative. Each CDR3 is given with its conserved first and last residue. A D gene is named only where the DNA matches it firmly. Clone size is shown for a subset of rows, as once, few, many or a class of expanded clone.

clone_size	d_call	cdr3_length	v_call	j_call	cdr3_nt	cdr3_aa
NA	TRBD2	15	TRBV4-2	TRBJ2-3	TGTGCCAGCAGCCAGAGCGGGGGGGCTGCAGATACGCAGTATTTT	CASSQSGGAADTQYF
NA	TRBD2	10	TRBV6-6	TRBJ2-1	TGTGCTGTGCGGGGGACCCACGAATTCTTC	CAVRGTHEFF
few	NA	15	TRBV5-6	TRBJ1-1	TGTGCCAGCAGTTTTTTCACAGGGCAGAACACTGAAGCTTTCTTT	CASSFFTGQNTEAFF
NA	NA	16	TRBV5-8	TRBJ1-6	TGTGCCAGCGTCTTGGAGGGGCCTCCCGGGAGTTCACCCCTCCACTTT	CASVLEGPPGSSPLHF
NA	TRBD1	16	TRBV7-9	TRBJ1-1	TGTGCCAGCAGCCCGATCAACAGGGGGCCAGTCGGTGAAGCTTTCTTT	CASSPINRGPVGEAFF
NA	TRBD1	16	TRBV9	TRBJ2-7	TGTGCCAGCAGCGTAGTTTCAGGACAGGGTGTCCACGAGCAGTACTTC	CASSVVSGQGVHEQYF
once	TRBD2	15	TRBV5-1	TRBJ2-3	TGCGCCAGCAGCTGGACTAGCGGGGGGAGGGATACGCAGTATTTT	CASSWTSGGRDTQYF
NA	NA	14	TRBV2	TRBJ2-3	TGTGCCAGCAGCGTATCTAGGGGGACAGATACGCAGTATTTT	CASSVSRGTDTQYF
NA	NA	15	TRBV18	TRBJ2-1	TGTGCCAGCTCACCAATTTCTGGGCAGCCTAATGAGCAGTTCTTC	CASSPISGQPNEQFF
once	NA	13	TRBV6-1	TRBJ2-5	TGTGCCAGCAGTGAGAGGGGGGGAGGGACCCAGTACTTC	CASSERGGGTQYF
NA	NA	11	TRBV5-1	TRBJ2-7	TGCGCCAGCAGCTCAGATTACGAGCAGTACTTC	CASSSDYEQYF
NA	TRBD1	17	TRBV7-3	TRBJ2-5	TGTGCCAGCAGCTTAGGGGGGACAGGGATGTACCAAGAGACCCAGTACTTC	CASSLGGTGMYQETQYF
NA	NA	14	TRBV5-1	TRBJ1-2	TGCGCCAGCAGCTCCGGACTGCCCATAAATGGCTACACCTTC	CASSSGLPINGYTF
NA	NA	15	TRBV18	TRBJ1-3	TGTGCCAGCTCACCATTTGATCGGGGGGGAAACACCATATATTTT	CASSPFDRGGNTIYF
NA	NA	16	TRBV5-5	TRBJ2-7	TGTGCCAGCAGCTTGTTCTCAGGGGCCCCCTCTATCGAGCAGTACTTC	CASSLFSGAPSIEQYF
NA	NA	15	TRBV7-6	TRBJ2-1	TGTGCCAGCAGCTTAGCTCGACAGACCTACAATGAGCAGTTCTTC	CASSLARQTYNEQFF
NA	TRBD1	14	TRBV27	TRBJ1-2	TGTGCCAGCAGTTTATCGGGACAGGGTCTTGGCTACACCTTC	CASSLSGQGLGYTF
NA	NA	17	TRBV28	TRBJ1-5	TGTGCCAGCTCCCGATATGGGCTGGGAGATCGCAATCAGCCCCAGCATTTT	CASSRYGLGDRNQPQHF
NA	TRBD1	14	TRBV18	TRBJ1-6	TGTGCCAGCTCACGGGACAGGATTAATTCACCCCTCCACTTT	CASSRDRINSPLHF
once	NA	16	TRBV2	TRBJ1-5	TGTGCCAGCAGGGGGGACTCCTCCTGGGACAATCAGCCCCAGCATTTT	CASRGDSSWDNQPQHF
NA	NA	12	TRBV6-1	TRBJ1-1	TGTGCCAGCAGTGAATCGGACACTGAAGCTTTCTTT	CASSESDTEAFF
NA	NA	13	TRBV4-2	TRBJ1-5	TGTGCCAGCAGCCCCACAGGCAATCAGCCCCAGCATTTT	CASSPTGNQPQHF
NA	TRBD1	14	TRBV27	TRBJ2-7	TGTGCCAGCAGTTCCCCAGGGGGTTCGGCCGAGCAGTACTTC	CASSSPGGSAEQYF
NA	TRBD1	15	TRBV5-4	TRBJ2-7	TGTGCCAGCAGCCTCGGGGGGACAGGGGTCTACGAGCAGTACTTC	CASSLGGTGVYEQYF
NA	TRBD1	16	TRBV11-2	TRBJ2-5	TGTGCCAGCAGCCTAGCGTGGACAGGGGTGGGAGAGACCCAGTACTTC	CASSLAWTGVGETQYF
few	NA	13	TRBV19	TRBJ1-2	TGTGCCAGTAGTGGGGGCTTGGGCTATGGCTACACCTTC	CASSGGLGYGYTF